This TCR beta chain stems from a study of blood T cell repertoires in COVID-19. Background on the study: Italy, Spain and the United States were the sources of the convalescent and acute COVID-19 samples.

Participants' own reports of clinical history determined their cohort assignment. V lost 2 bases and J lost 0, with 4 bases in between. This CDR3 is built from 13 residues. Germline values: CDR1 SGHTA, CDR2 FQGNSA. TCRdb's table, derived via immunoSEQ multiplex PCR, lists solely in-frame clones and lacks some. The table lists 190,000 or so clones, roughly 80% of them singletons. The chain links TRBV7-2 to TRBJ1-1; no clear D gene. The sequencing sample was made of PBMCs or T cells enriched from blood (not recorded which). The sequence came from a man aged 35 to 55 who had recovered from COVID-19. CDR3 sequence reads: CASSLSVNTEAFF. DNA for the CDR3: TGTGCCAGCAGCTTATCGGTGAACACTGAAGCTTTCTTT.